The clone carrying this TCR beta chain was counted a few times. Its matching antigen is unknown. Each CDR3 protein gets one entry after TCRdb re-called the 5' RACE reads with MiXCR. The repertoire consists of a few hundred thousand distinct CDR3 sequences, with less than 25% occurring once and the leading ten covering under 4%. The germline CDR1 and CDR2 sequences are DFQATT and SNEGSKA (reference sequence). The CDR3 totals 14 residues. Trimming removed 1 base at V and 5 bases at J, with 14 bases between. This sample was taken from a study of CD8 T cells in ankylosing spondylitis. Study findings and constraints: Disease-associated clonotypes exhibited CD8+ identity and were relatively infrequent in peripheral blood.

Sequences were obtained from blood, either unsorted or a sorted T cell fraction (not recorded which). This sequence originates from a female donor with ankylosing spondylitis or in good health (not recorded which). The chain uses TRBV20-1 and TRBJ2-5; D may be TRBD1 (8 bases). CDR3 region: CSARAPQGGETQYF. The CDR3 DNA sequence: TGCAGTGCTAGAGCCCCACAGGGGGGGGAGACCCAGTACTTC.